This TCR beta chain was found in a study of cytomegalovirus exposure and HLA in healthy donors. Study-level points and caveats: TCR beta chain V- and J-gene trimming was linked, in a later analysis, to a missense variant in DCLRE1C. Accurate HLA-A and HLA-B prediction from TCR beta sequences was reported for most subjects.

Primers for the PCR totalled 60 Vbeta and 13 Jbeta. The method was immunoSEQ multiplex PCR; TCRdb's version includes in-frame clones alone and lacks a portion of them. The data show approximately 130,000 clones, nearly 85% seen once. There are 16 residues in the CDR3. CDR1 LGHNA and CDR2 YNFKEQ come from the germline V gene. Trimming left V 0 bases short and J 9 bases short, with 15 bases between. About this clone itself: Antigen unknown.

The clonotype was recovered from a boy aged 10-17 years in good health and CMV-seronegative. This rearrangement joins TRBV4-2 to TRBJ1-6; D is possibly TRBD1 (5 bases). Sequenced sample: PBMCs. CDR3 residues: CASSQDLSTGSSPLHF. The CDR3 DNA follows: TGTGCCAGCAGCCAAGATCTTTCTACAGGATCTTCACCCCTCCACTTT.